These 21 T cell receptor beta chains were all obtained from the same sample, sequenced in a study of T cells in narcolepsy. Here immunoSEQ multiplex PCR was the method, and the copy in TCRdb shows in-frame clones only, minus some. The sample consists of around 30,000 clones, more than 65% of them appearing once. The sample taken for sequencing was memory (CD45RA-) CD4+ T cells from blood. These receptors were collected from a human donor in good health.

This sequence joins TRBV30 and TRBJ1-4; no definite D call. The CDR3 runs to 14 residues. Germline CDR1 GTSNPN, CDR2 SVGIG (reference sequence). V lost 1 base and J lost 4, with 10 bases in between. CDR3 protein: CAWSATRFNEKLFF. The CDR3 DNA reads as TGTGCCTGGAGTGCGACGCGGTTTAATGAAAAACTGTTTTTT.

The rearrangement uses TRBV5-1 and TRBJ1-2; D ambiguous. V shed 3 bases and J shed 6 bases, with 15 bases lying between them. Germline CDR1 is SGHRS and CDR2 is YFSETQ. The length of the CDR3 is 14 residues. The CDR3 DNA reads TGCGCCAGCAGCTCCCTACCCACCGGGGATGGCTACACCTTC. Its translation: CASSSLPTGDGYTF. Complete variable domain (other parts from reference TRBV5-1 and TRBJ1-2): KAGVTQTPRYLIKTRGQQVTLSCSPISGHRSVSWYQQTPGQGLQFLFEYFSETQRNKGNFPGRFSGRQFSNSRSEMNVSTLELGDSALYLCASSSLPTGDGYTFGSGTRLTVV.

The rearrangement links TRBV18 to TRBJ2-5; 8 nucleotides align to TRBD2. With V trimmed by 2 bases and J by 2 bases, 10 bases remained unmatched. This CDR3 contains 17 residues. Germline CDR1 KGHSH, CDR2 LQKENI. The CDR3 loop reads CASSPSGRGAIQETQYF. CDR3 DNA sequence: TGTGCCAGCTCACCATCGGGGCGGGGGGCGATACAAGAGACCCAGTACTTC.

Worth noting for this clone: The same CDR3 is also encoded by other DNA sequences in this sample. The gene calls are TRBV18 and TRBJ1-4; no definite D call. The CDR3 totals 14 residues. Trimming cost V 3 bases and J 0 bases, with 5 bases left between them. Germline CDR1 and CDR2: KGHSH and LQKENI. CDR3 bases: TGTGCCAGCTCACCGGGAGCAACTAATGAAAAACTGTTTTTT. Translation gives CASSPGATNEKLFF. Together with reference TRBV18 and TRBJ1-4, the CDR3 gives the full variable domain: NAGVMQNPRHLVRRRGQEARLRCSPMKGHSHVYWYRQLPEEGLKFMVYLQKENIIDESGMPKERFSAEFPKEGPSILRIQQVVRGDSAAYFCASSPGATNEKLFFGSGTQLSVL.

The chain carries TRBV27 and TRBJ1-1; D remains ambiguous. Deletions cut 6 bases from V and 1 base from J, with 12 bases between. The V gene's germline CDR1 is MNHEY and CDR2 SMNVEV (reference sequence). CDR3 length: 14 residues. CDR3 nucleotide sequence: TGTGCCAGCAGCTATAACGATCGGAACACTGAAGCTTTCTTT. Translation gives CASSYNDRNTEAFF.

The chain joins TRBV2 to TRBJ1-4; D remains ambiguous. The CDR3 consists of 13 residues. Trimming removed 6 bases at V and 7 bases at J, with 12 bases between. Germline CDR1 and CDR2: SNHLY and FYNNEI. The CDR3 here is CASRSTEGEKLFF. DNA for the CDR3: TGTGCCAGCAGATCCACAGAGGGTGAAAAACTGTTTTTT.

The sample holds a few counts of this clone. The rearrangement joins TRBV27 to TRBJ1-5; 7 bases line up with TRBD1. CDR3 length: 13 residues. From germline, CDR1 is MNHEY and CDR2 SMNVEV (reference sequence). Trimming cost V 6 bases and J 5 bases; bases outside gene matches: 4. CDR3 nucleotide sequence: TGTGCCAGCAGGACAGGGTTGGATCAGCCCCAGCATTTT. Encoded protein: CASRTGLDQPQHF.

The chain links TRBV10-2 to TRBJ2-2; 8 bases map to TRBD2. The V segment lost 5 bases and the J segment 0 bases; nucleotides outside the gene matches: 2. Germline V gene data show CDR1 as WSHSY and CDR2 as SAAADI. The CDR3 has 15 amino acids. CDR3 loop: CASSLTSANTGELFF. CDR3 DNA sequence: TGCGCCAGCAGTCTGACTAGCGCGAACACCGGGGAGCTGTTTTTT.

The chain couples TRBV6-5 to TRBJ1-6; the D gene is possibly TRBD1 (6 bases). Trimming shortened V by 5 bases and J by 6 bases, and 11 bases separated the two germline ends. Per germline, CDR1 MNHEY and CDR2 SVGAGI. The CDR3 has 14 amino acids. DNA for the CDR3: TGTGCCAGCAGTCGGGACACCCTTAATTCACCCCTCCACTTT. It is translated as CASSRDTLNSPLHF.

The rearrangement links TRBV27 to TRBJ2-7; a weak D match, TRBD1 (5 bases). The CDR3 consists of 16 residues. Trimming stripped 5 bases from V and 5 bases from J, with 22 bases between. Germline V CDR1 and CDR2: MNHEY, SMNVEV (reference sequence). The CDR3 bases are TGTGCCAGCAGTCAAACGTCCAGGGCTGTCGTAGACGAGCAGTACTTC. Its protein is CASSQTSRAVVDEQYF.

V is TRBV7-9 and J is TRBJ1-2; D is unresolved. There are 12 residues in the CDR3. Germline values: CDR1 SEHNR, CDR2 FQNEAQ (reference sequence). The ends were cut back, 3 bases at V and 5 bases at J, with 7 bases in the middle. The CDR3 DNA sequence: TGTGCCAGCAGCTTCCCAGGATATGGCTACACCTTC. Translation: CASSFPGYGYTF.

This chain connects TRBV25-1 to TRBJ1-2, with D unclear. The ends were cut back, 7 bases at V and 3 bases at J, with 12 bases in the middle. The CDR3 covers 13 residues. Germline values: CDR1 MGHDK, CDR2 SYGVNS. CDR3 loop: CASKPSGDYGYTF. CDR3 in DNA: TGTGCCAGCAAGCCCTCAGGAGACTATGGCTACACCTTC.

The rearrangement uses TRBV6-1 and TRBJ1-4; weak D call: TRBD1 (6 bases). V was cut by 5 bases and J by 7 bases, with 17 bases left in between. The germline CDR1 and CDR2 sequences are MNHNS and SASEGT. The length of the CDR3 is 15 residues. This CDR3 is CASSSQGTGGEKLFF. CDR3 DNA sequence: TGTGCCAGCAGTTCCCAGGGGACGGGTGGTGAAAAACTGTTTTTT.

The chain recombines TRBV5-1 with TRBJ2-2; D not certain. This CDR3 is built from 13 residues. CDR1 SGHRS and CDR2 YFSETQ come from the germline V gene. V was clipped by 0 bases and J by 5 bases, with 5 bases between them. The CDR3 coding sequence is TGCGCCAGCAGCTTGGGTTCAACCGGGGAGCTGTTTTTT. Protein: CASSLGSTGELFF.

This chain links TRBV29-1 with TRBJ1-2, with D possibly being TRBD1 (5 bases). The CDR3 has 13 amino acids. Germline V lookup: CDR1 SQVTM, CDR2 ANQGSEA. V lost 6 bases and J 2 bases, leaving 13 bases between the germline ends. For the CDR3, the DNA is TGCAGCGTGTCAGCGGGGCCGAACTATGGCTACACCTTC. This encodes CSVSAGPNYGYTF.

Here the CDR3 reads CASSLGEGRVITEAFF. The DNA of the CDR3 is TGTGCCAGCAGCTTGGGCGAGGGCCGGGTCATCACTGAAGCTTTCTTT. The gene calls are TRBV5-6 and TRBJ1-1; the D is unclear. V was trimmed by 0 bases and J by 4 bases, leaving 16 bases between them. CDR3 length: 16 residues. CDR1 and CDR2 (germline): SGHDT, YYEEEE.

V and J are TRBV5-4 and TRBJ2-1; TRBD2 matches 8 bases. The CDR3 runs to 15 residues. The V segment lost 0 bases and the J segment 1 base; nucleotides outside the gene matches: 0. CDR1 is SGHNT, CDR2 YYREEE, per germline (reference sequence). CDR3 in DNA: TGTGCCAGCAGCTTGGGCGGGGGGTCCTACAATGAGCAGTTCTTC. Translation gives CASSLGGGSYNEQFF.

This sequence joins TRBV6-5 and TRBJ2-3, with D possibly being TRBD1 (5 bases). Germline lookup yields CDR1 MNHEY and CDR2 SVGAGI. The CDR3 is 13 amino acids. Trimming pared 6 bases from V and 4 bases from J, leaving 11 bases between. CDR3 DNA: TGTGCCAGCAGGGAGTGGGGCCCAGATACGCAGTATTTT. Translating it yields CASREWGPDTQYF.

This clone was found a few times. The CDR3 region is CASSSTRTSPETQYF. CDR3 coding DNA: TGTGCCAGCAGCTCAACCAGGACTAGCCCAGAGACCCAGTACTTC. The rearrangement joins TRBV7-2 to TRBJ2-5, with 8 bases lining up with TRBD2. Looked up from germline, CDR1 is SGHTA and CDR2 is FQGNSA. J was trimmed by 4 bases and V by 4 bases; bases with no gene match: 8. The CDR3 runs 15 residues.

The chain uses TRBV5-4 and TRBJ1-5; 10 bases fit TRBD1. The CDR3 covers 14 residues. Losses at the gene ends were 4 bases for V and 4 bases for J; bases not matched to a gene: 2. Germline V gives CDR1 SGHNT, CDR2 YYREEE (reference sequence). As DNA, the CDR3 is TGTGCCAGCAGCAGACAGGGGGCGAATCAGCCCCAGCATTTT. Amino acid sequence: CASSRQGANQPQHF.

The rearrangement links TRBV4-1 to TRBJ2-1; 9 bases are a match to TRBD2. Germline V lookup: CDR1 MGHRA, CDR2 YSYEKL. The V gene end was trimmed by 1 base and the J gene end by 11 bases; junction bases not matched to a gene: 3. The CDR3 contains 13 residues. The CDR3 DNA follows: TGCGCCAGCAGCCAAGCTCTAGCGGGGAAGCAGTTCTTC. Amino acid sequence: CASSQALAGKQFF.